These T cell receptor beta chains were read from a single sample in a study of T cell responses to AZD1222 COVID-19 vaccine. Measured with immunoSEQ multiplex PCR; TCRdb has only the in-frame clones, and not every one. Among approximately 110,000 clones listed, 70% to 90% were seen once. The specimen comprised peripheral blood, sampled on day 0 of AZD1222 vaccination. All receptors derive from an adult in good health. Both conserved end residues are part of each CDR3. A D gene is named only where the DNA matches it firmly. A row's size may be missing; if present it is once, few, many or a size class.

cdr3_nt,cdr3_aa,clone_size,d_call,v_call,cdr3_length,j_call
TGTGCCAGCAGCGCCGGAGGGAGAGATGGTTCACCCCTCCACTTT,CASSAGGRDGSPLHF,-,-,TRBV5-4,15,TRBJ1-6
TGTGCCAGCTCCGTGACAGGGGACGTAATGGTCGACTCTGGGGCCAACGTCCTGACTTTC,CASSVTGDVMVDSGANVLTF,-,TRBD1,TRBV18,20,TRBJ2-6
TGTGCCAGCAGCTTAGCGGGACAGGGGAGCTACGAGCAGTACTTC,CASSLAGQGSYEQYF,-,TRBD1,TRBV11-1,15,TRBJ2-7
TGTGCCAGTAGTATTACTACGCTCTACGAGCAGTACTTC,CASSITTLYEQYF,-,-,TRBV19,13,TRBJ2-7
TGTGCCAGCAGCCCACTGGGACTAGCGGGGGCAGATACGCAGTATTTT,CASSPLGLAGADTQYF,-,TRBD2,TRBV7-3,16,TRBJ2-3
TGTGCCAGCAGTTACTCGGGAGCGTTGGAGACCCAGTACTTC,CASSYSGALETQYF,-,-,TRBV6-2/TRBV6-3,14,TRBJ2-5
TGCGCCAGCAGAAGTGGTAGCGACACCGGGGAGCTGTTTTTT,CASRSGSDTGELFF,-,-,TRBV10-1,14,TRBJ2-2
TGTGCCAGCAGCCAAGTTGCAGGCGGACAGCCCCAGCATTTT,CASSQVAGGQPQHF,once,-,TRBV3-1/TRBV3-2,14,TRBJ1-5
TGTGCCAGCAGTCCCCAGGTAGCAGGGGCTAGGGAAAAACTGTTTTTT,CASSPQVAGAREKLFF,once,-,TRBV28,16,TRBJ1-4
TGTGCCATCAGTGATTCCGGGGGGGGCAATGAGCAGTTCTTC,CAISDSGGGNEQFF,-,TRBD2,TRBV10-3,14,TRBJ2-1
TGTGCCAGTAGTGGGCGGGGCTCTCTTTACGAGCAGTACTTC,CASSGRGSLYEQYF,-,-,TRBV19,14,TRBJ2-7
TGCGCCAGCAGCTTGAACCCGAACACCGGGGAGCTGTTTTTT,CASSLNPNTGELFF,-,-,TRBV5-1,14,TRBJ2-2
TGTGCCAGCAGTATTGACCGTCAGGAGACCCAGTACTTC,CASSIDRQETQYF,-,-,TRBV2,13,TRBJ2-5
TGTGCCAGTAGCAGACAGGGAATTTCCCCTGAAGCTTTCTTT,CASSRQGISPEAFF,-,TRBD1,TRBV19,14,TRBJ1-1
TGTGCCAGCAGCTTGGCGTTCAGAAACACCATATATTTT,CASSLAFRNTIYF,-,-,TRBV7-2,13,TRBJ1-3
TGTGCCAGCTCACCCTCGGACAGTACGAACACTGAAGCTTTCTTT,CASSPSDSTNTEAFF,-,-,TRBV18,15,TRBJ1-1
TGTGCCAGCAGCTTATTGGGCAGAGGAGATTTTGGCTACACCTTC,CASSLLGRGDFGYTF,-,-,TRBV13,15,TRBJ1-2
TGTGCCAGCAGTTACTCGCTCAGGGGAGGTGGCTACACCTTC,CASSYSLRGGGYTF,-,-,TRBV6-2/TRBV6-3,14,TRBJ1-2
TGCAGCGTGGCCCCGCTTGGGGGCACCTACGAGCAGTACTTC,CSVAPLGGTYEQYF,-,-,TRBV29-1,14,TRBJ2-7
TGTGCCAGCAGAGAAAACAGGGGGAGCAATCAGCCCCAGCATTTT,CASRENRGSNQPQHF,-,TRBD1,TRBV2,15,TRBJ1-5
TGTGCCAGTAGTACCCCAGGGGGCCCCCTTCCCTTCTCTGGGGCCAACGTCCTGACTTTC,CASSTPGGPLPFSGANVLTF,-,TRBD1,TRBV19,20,TRBJ2-6
TGTGCCAGCAGCCAAGTAGCTCGACTAGCGGGGGGGGATACGCAGTATTTT,CASSQVARLAGGDTQYF,-,TRBD2,TRBV3-1/TRBV3-2,17,TRBJ2-3
TGTGCCAGCACCCCCCTCCCTCAGGGGACTCAGCCCCAGCATTTT,CASTPLPQGTQPQHF,once,-,TRBV6-5,15,TRBJ1-5
TGTGCCAGCAGCCAAGATAGTGGAGCGGGGGGGAAATACGAGCAGTACTTC,CASSQDSGAGGKYEQYF,-,TRBD2,TRBV4-2,17,TRBJ2-7
TGCAGTGCTAGTCTGTCTAGCGGGGCCTATGAGCAGTTCTTC,CSASLSSGAYEQFF,-,TRBD2,TRBV20-1,14,TRBJ2-1
TGTGCCAGCAGTTACGGGGAGTCTGGAAACACCATATATTTT,CASSYGESGNTIYF,-,-,TRBV6-5,14,TRBJ1-3
TGCGCCAGCAGCCATTTTCAAAAACTGTTTTTT,CASSHFQKLFF,-,-,TRBV4-1,11,TRBJ1-4
TGTGCCAGCAGTAAGGAGACAACTAATGAAAAACTGTTTTTT,CASSKETTNEKLFF,-,-,TRBV6-5,14,TRBJ1-4
TGTGCCAGCAGTTTGTTGTCACTTCGCTATAATTCACCCCTCCACTTT,CASSLLSLRYNSPLHF,-,-,TRBV28,16,TRBJ1-6
TGCGCCAGCAGCTTATCAGGGGGAGGAGCTTTCTTT,CASSLSGGGAFF,-,TRBD1,TRBV5-1,12,TRBJ1-1
TGCGCCAGCAGTCAATCGGGCTCGTCCGAAAATGGCTACACCTTC,CASSQSGSSENGYTF,once,-,TRBV4-1,15,TRBJ1-2
TGTGCCAGCAGTGAAGTGGGTAGTGGGAGTCCCGCTGGCTACACCTTC,CASSEVGSGSPAGYTF,-,-,TRBV2,16,TRBJ1-2
TGTGCCAGTTGTGGGGCTTCTGCAGCCAAAAACATTCAGTACTTC,CASCGASAAKNIQYF,-,-,TRBV28,15,TRBJ2-4
TGTGCCAGCAGTCCCTACCCTGCCAGGGGAGAACTGTTTTTT,CASSPYPARGELFF,-,-,TRBV6-5,14,TRBJ1-4
TGTGCCAGCAGTTATAGTCCCTACGAGCAGTACTTC,CASSYSPYEQYF,-,-,TRBV6-5,12,TRBJ2-7
TGTGCCAGTAGTGCTTCCTTGGGGTACGAAAATGAAAAACTGTTTTTT,CASSASLGYENEKLFF,-,-,TRBV19,16,TRBJ1-4
TGTGCCACCAGTGATGGACAGGGGGTCAATCAGCCCCAGCATTTT,CATSDGQGVNQPQHF,-,TRBD1,TRBV24-1,15,TRBJ1-5
TGTGCCAGTAGTATCAGGGTGGATCAGCCCCAGCATTTT,CASSIRVDQPQHF,-,-,TRBV19,13,TRBJ1-5
TGTGCCAGCAGTTCTATCAATGAAAAACTGTTTTTT,CASSSINEKLFF,-,-,TRBV28,12,TRBJ1-4
TGTGCCACCAGCACCGGGAGGAGGATGAACACTGAAGCTTTCTTT,CATSTGRRMNTEAFF,-,-,TRBV15,15,TRBJ1-1
TGTGCCAGTAGTATGTCTCTAAGCGGGAACTATGGCTACACCTTC,CASSMSLSGNYGYTF,-,-,TRBV19,15,TRBJ1-2
TGCGCCAGCAGCGCACTAGCGGGGGGTTCCACAGATACGCAGTATTTT,CASSALAGGSTDTQYF,-,TRBD2,TRBV5-1,16,TRBJ2-3